This T cell receptor beta chain was captured by sequencing in a study of cytomegalovirus exposure and HLA in healthy donors. Study-level results: The study recorded fewer than 200 TCR beta chains that were cytomegalovirus-associated.

With 60 Vbeta and 13 Jbeta primers, the PCR was carried out. Data came from immunoSEQ multiplex PCR; TCRdb stores just in-frame clones and leaves some out. The data show 130,000 or so clones, around three fifths seen once. A remark on this clone: The antigen is unknown.

Trimming left V 3 bases short and J 4 bases short, with 18 bases between. The CDR3 has 16 residues. The germline V gene encodes CDR1 KGHSH and CDR2 LQKENI. J is TRBJ1-1 and V is TRBV18, with D unclear. The clonotype originates from a male donor in good health and CMV-seronegative. The sequenced material came from PBMCs. CDR3 coding DNA: TGTGCCAGCTCACCTCGGGCAGGCGAGGAGGGCACTGAAGCTTTCTTT. Its protein product is CASSPRAGEEGTEAFF.